The entry that follows covers one T cell receptor (beta chain) sequence. The antigen is unknown. Using a constant-region primer together with ProtoScript II reverse transcriptase, TCR beta cDNA was made from about 500 ng of total RNA. Generation of the TCR beta libraries relied on three nested multiplex PCR rounds using slightly modified ARM-PCR. In the first two PCR rounds, TRBV1-TRBV30 forward primers were paired with a C-beta reverse primer, and each round lasted roughly 10 cycles. TCRdb independently ran MiXCR on the multiplex PCR reads; one entry per CDR3 protein. Among roughly 22,000 distinct CDR3 sequences listed, over 75% were seen once. The data were obtained in a study of tumor-infiltrating lymphocytes in primary liver carcinoma. In the study overall: Spanning 4.2 to 10 cm, the tumors were T1-T3 N0M0. Whole-study results and caveats: The study found a significantly higher top-250-clone fraction in tumors than in blood (p = 0.039).

Trimming removed 5 bases at V and 2 bases at J, with 21 bases between. Germline CDR1 reads SGHNT; CDR2 reads YYREEE (reference sequence). This CDR3 is 17 amino acids long. Unsorted bulk tissue (roughly 19-31 mg) underwent RNA and DNA co-extraction. Patients in the cohort were treatment-naive and living with chronic HBV infection. The clonotype was recovered from a woman aged 30 to 39 with primary liver carcinoma and hepatitis B virus infection. The V gene is TRBV5-4, the J gene TRBJ2-3, with D possibly being TRBD1 (5 bases). Sequences were obtained from liver tumor tissue from sampling region 2. Described subset: tumor region T2, inferior pole. The CDR3 reads CASSVEGHPPATDTQYF. CDR3 coding DNA: TGTGCCAGCAGTGTAGAAGGACACCCTCCAGCCACAGATACGCAGTATTTT. Based on the CDR3 plus reference TRBV5-4 and TRBJ2-3, the full variable domain is ETGVTQSPTHLIKTRGQQVTLRCSSQSGHNTVSWYQQALGQGPQFIFQYYREEENGRGNFPPRFSGLQFPNYSSELNVNALELDDSALYLCASSVEGHPPATDTQYFGPGTRLTVL.